This T cell receptor (beta chain) was sequenced in a study of control samples from healthy donors and cancer patients. Libraries were prepared by immunoSEQ multiplex PCR; TCRdb keeps only in-frame clonotypes and omits some of them. The table includes 75,000 to 80,000 clones, about nine tenths detected once. This clonotype was sampled from a woman aged 45-65 years with colorectal cancer. The specimen sequenced was PBMCs.

CDR3 protein: CASSENSGGPSSYEQYV. CDR3 DNA sequence: TGTGCCAGCAGTGAAAATAGCGGGGGGCCTAGCTCCTACGAGCAGTACGTC. The rearrangement uses TRBV6-1 and TRBJ2-7; 10 nucleotides line up with TRBD2. V lost 2 bases to trimming and J lost 0 bases; unmatched junction nucleotides: 7. The germline V gene encodes CDR1 MNHNS and CDR2 SASEGT. The CDR3 is 17 residues long.